This T cell receptor beta chain originates from a study of cytomegalovirus exposure and HLA in healthy donors. This CDR3 is 15 amino acids long. Unmatched junction bases numbered 8, after V lost 4 bases and J lost 3 bases. Germline V gene lookup returns CDR1 LNHNV and CDR2 YYDKDF (reference sequence). With regard to this clone: Its antigen is unidentified.

General study findings and limits: Despite most TCR sequences being rare, some public TCRs occurred in many donors.

The PCR contained 60 Vbeta and 13 Jbeta primers. Profiling relied on immunoSEQ multiplex PCR, and the TCRdb table lists in-frame clones only, not all of them. The table has around 170,000 clones, over 80% seen once; the top ten hold 1.5%. This receptor was taken from a woman under 30 in good health and CMV-seronegative. The chain employs TRBV15 and TRBJ1-1; 7 bases agree with TRBD1. Input material: PBMCs. CDR3 residues: CATSNIPTGDTEAFF. Written as DNA, the CDR3 is TGTGCCACCAGCAACATTCCAACAGGGGACACTGAAGCTTTCTTT.